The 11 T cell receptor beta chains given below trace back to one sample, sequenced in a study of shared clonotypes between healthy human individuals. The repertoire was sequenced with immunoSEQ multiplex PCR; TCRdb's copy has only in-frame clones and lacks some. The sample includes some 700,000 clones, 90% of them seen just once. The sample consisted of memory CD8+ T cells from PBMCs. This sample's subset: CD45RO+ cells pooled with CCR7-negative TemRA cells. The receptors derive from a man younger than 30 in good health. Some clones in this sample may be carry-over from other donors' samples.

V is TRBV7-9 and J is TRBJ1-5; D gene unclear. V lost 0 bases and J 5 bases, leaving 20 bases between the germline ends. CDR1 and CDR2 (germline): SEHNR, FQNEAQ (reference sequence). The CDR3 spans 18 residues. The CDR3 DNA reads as TGTGCCAGCAGCTTAGCGCTGGGTGGAGGTACGGGCGATCAGCCCCAGCATTTT. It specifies CASSLALGGGTGDQPQHF. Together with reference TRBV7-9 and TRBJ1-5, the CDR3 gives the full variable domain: DTGVSQNPRHKITKRGQNVTFRCDPISEHNRLYWYRQTLGQGPEFLTYFQNEAQLEKSRLLSDRFSAERPKGSFSTLEIQRTEQGDSAMYLCASSLALGGGTGDQPQHFGDGTRLSIL.

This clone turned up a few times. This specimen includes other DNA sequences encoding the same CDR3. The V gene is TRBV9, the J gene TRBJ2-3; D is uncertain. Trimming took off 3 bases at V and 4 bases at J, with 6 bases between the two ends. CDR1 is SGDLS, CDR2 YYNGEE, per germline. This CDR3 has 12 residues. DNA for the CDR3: TGTGCCAGCAGCGCTAGGCCAGATACGCAGTATTTT. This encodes CASSARPDTQYF.

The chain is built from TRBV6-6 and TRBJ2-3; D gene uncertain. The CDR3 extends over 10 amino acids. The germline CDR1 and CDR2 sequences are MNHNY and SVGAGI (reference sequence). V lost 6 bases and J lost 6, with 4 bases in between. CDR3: CASREDTQYF. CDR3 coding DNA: TGTGCCAGCAGGGAGGATACGCAGTATTTT.

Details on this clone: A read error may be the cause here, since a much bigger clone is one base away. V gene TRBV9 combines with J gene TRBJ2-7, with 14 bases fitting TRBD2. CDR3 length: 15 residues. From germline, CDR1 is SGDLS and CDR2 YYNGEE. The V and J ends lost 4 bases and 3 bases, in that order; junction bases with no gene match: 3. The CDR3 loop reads CASSKGTSGSYEQYF. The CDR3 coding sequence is TGTGCCAGCAGCAAAGGGACTAGCGGGAGCTACGAGCAGTACTTC.

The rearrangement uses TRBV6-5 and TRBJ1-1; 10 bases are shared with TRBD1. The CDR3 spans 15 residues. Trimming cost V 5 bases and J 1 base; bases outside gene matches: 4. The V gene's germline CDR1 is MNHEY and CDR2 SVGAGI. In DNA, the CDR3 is TGTGCCAGCAGTCCCGGGACAGGGGCGAACACTGAAGCTTTCTTT. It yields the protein CASSPGTGANTEAFF.

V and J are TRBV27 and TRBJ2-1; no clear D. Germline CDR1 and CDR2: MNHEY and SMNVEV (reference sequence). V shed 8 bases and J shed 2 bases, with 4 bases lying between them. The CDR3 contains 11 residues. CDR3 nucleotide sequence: TGTGCCAGCCTCACCTACAATGAGCAGTTCTTC. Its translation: CASLTYNEQFF.

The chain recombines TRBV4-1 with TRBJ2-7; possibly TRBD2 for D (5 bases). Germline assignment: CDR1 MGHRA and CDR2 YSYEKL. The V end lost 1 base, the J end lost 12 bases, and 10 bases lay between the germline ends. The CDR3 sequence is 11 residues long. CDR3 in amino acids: CASSQGTGTYF. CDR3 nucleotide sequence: TGCGCCAGCAGCCAAGGGACTGGAACGTACTTC.

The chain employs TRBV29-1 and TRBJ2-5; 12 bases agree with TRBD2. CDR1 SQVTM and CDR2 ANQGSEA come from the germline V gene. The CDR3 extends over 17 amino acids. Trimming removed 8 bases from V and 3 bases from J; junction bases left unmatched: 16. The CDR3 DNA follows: TGCAGCTCGGACTCAGGACTAGCGGGAATAGGGGAAGAGACCCAGTACTTC. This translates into CSSDSGLAGIGEETQYF.

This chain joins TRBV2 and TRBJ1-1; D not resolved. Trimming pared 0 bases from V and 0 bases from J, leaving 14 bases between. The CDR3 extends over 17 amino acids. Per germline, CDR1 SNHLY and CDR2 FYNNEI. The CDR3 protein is CASSEAVVVRMNTEAFF. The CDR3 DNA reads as TGTGCCAGCAGTGAAGCGGTTGTGGTTCGAATGAACACTGAAGCTTTCTTT.

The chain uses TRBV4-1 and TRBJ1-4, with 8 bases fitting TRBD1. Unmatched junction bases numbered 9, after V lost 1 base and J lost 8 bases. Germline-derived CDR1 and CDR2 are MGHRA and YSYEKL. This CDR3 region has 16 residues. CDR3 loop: CASSQVAGTGAEKLFF. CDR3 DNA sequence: TGCGCCAGCAGCCAAGTCGCGGGGACAGGTGCGGAAAAACTGTTTTTT.

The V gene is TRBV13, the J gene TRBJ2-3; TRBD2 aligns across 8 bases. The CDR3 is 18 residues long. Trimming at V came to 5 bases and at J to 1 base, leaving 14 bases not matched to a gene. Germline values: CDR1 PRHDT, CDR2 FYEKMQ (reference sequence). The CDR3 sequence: CASSPQKRELRGTDTQYF. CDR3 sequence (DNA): TGTGCCAGCAGCCCCCAAAAGCGGGAGCTCCGGGGCACAGATACGCAGTATTTT. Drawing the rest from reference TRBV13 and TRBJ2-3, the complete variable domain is AAGVIQSPRHLIKEKRETATLKCYPIPRHDTVYWYQQGPGQDPQFLISFYEKMQSDKGSIPDRFSAQQFSDYHSELNMSSLELGDSALYFCASSPQKRELRGTDTQYFGPGTRLTVL.